This TCR beta chain originates from a study of graft-versus-host responses after intestinal transplantation. Study as a whole: Each recipient received a multivisceral, liver-intestinal, or isolated intestinal graft. All of the recipients had induction that used anti-thymocyte globulin, then tacrolimus and steroids for about 3 years.

Per the germline V gene, CDR1 is SGHRS and CDR2 is YFSETQ. Trimming removed 0 bases from V and 1 base from J; junction bases left unmatched: 4. This CDR3 contains 15 residues. As for this clone: No antigen is known for it.

Study-wide findings and caveats: Circulating GvH clones peaking coincided with falling HvG clones soon after transplant.

Produced via immunoSEQ multiplex PCR; TCRdb's table is partial and in-frame only. This table has roughly 56,000 clones, approximately 90% appearing once. The receptor comes from a human patient who received an intestinal transplant, so some T cells may come from the graft donor. The V call is TRBV5-1, the J call TRBJ2-7; 7 bases align to TRBD2. The sequences come from PBMCs, collected about 120 days after intestinal transplantation. This CDR3 reads CASSLGFSGSYEQYF. CDR3 nucleotide sequence: TGCGCCAGCAGCTTGGGGTTTAGCGGGTCCTACGAGCAGTACTTC.